This T cell receptor (beta chain) was profiled in a study of blood T cell repertoires in COVID-19. In the study overall: There were acute and convalescent COVID-19 samples, and they came from the United States, Italy and Spain. T cells, B-cell-depleted T cells, or PBMCs provided the cDNA or gDNA that served as material.

The V end was cut by 4 bases, the J end by 5 bases, with 12 bases between. The V gene's germline CDR1 is MNHEY and CDR2 SVGEGT. This CDR3 contains 14 residues. In the study's own analysis: Amplification of reference gene primers was used by the study to estimate nucleated cell counts. Here immunoSEQ multiplex PCR was the method, and the copy in TCRdb shows in-frame clones only, minus some. The V and J calls and the clone size are those of that table, but D and trimming were determined from the DNA. The table records 80,000 to 95,000 clones, roughly nine tenths of them present only once. This rearrangement joins TRBV6-2 or TRBV6-3 to TRBJ1-3, with D possibly matching TRBD1 (6 bases). The sequencing input was peripheral blood. The sequence was obtained from a human donor with active COVID-19. The donor label of this sample is uncertain. CDR3 in DNA: TGTGCCAGCAGTTCCCGGACAGTCAGAAACACCATATATTTT. As protein: CASSSRTVRNTIYF.